The 22 T cell receptor beta chains below were found in one sample sequenced in a study of blood T cell repertoires in COVID-19. Assay: immunoSEQ multiplex PCR; the TCRdb copy retains only in-frame clones and omits some. The sample has 65,000 to 90,000 clones, around 79% seen once; the top ten hold more than 20%. The specimen was peripheral blood. The receptors here all came from a man in his sixties with active or convalescent COVID-19.

The sample holds one count of this clone. In nucleotides, the CDR3 is TGCGCCAGCAGCCAAGAGTATCTTAGAGCCTACGAGCAGTACTTC. The encoded protein is CASSQEYLRAYEQYF. The V and J genes are TRBV4-1 and TRBJ2-7; D is undetermined. Germline loops: CDR1 MGHRA, CDR2 YSYEKL. Trimming took 0 bases from V and 2 from J, leaving 11 bases between them. CDR3 size: 15 residues.

J is TRBJ1-2 and V is TRBV4-2; 10 bases are a match to TRBD1. With 0 bases clipped from V and 4 bases from J, the junction kept 2 bases outside the gene matches. Germline CDR1 reads LGHNA; CDR2 reads YNFKEQ. The CDR3 totals 15 residues. CDR3 bases: TGTGCCAGCAGCCAAGAGGGACAGGGGAGCTATGGCTACACCTTC. Its translation is CASSQEGQGSYGYTF.

This clone was found once. The genes are TRBV7-3 and TRBJ2-5; the D gene is possibly TRBD2 (7 bases). CDR3 length: 16 amino acids. Per germline, CDR1 SGHTA and CDR2 FQGTGA. V lost 3 bases, J lost 4 bases, and 18 bases lay in between. Written as DNA, the CDR3 is TGTGCCAGCAGCTTCGCCGCCAGCCGGGGGGCAGAGACCCAGTACTTC. It is translated as CASSFAASRGAETQYF.

This clone was seen just once. DNA of the CDR3: TGTGCCAGCAGCCTACAGGGGGTTAATGAAAAACTGTTTTTT. It codes for CASSLQGVNEKLFF. The rearrangement uses TRBV5-4 and TRBJ1-4, with 8 bases aligning to TRBD1. V lost 4 bases to trimming and J lost 4 bases; unmatched junction nucleotides: 3. This CDR3 spans 14 amino acids. CDR1 is SGHNT and CDR2 is YYREEE in the germline V gene (reference sequence).

The table lists this clone with a few counts. The chain uses TRBV19 and TRBJ2-6; 7 nucleotides agree with TRBD1. The CDR3 has 17 amino acids. The germline V gene has CDR1 LNHDA and CDR2 SQIVND (reference sequence). The trim removed 5 bases at V and 2 bases at J, leaving 9 bases unmatched. CDR3 sequence reads: CASSADLQGTGANVLTF. CDR3 coding DNA: TGTGCCAGTAGTGCCGATTTACAGGGGACTGGGGCCAACGTCCTGACTTTC.

V and J are TRBV10-3 and TRBJ1-2; 10 positions match TRBD1. Germline trimming cut 6 bases from V and 8 bases from J; bases unmatched to any gene: 3. Germline CDR1 ENHRY, CDR2 SYGVKD. The CDR3 is made up of 12 amino acids. This CDR3 is CAIRGTGDGYTF. CDR3 coding DNA: TGTGCCATCAGGGGGACAGGGGACGGCTACACCTTC.

The V call is TRBV28, the J call TRBJ1-5, with D unresolved. The CDR3 spans 14 residues. Trimming took off 6 bases at V and 5 bases at J, with 14 bases between the two ends. Germline V lookup: CDR1 MDHEN, CDR2 SYDVKM. This CDR3 reads CASSDGVRDQPQHF. The CDR3 coding sequence is TGTGCCAGCAGCGACGGGGTCCGAGATCAGCCCCAGCATTTT.

J is TRBJ2-3 and V is TRBV27, with TRBD2 matching 15 bases. This CDR3 is built from 17 residues. Trimming removed 4 bases from V and 6 bases from J; junction bases left unmatched: 8. The germline gives CDR1 MNHEY, CDR2 SMNVEV (reference sequence). CDR3 in DNA: TGTGCCAGCAGTTACGACGGGACTAGCGGGGGGTGGGATACGCAGTATTTT. This gives the protein CASSYDGTSGGWDTQYF.

The chain recombines TRBV5-1 with TRBJ2-1, with a tentative D call TRBD2 (6 bases). V was clipped by 0 bases and J by 8 bases, with 12 bases between them. CDR3 length: 14 residues. The germline V gene has CDR1 SGHRS and CDR2 YFSETQ. Written as DNA, the CDR3 is TGCGCCAGCAGCTTGGGGCTAGCGAACCATGAGCAGTTCTTC. This sequence encodes CASSLGLANHEQFF.

The chain joins TRBV5-4 to TRBJ2-1, with 8 bases that match TRBD1. The germline CDR1 and CDR2 sequences are SGHNT and YYREEE (reference sequence). The CDR3 contains 12 residues. The junction had 8 bases not matched to a gene; V was cut back by 3 bases and J by 15 bases. CDR3 protein: CASSSLSGGAFF. In nucleotides, the CDR3 is TGTGCCAGCAGCTCTCTGTCAGGGGGCGCGTTCTTC.

This clone was counted a few times. V usage is TRBV28 and J usage is TRBJ1-1; a possible D gene is TRBD1 (5 bases). The germline gives CDR1 MDHEN, CDR2 SYDVKM. This CDR3 has 15 residues. Trimming took 10 bases from V and 0 from J, leaving 18 bases between them. CDR3 in DNA: TGTGCCACCAGACCTAGGGGCAGACTGAACACTGAAGCTTTCTTT. This encodes CATRPRGRLNTEAFF. The whole variable domain, remainder taken from reference TRBV28 and TRBJ1-1, is DVKVTQSSRYLVKRTGEKVFLECVQDMDHENMFWYRQDPGLGLRLIYFSYDVKMKEKGDIPEGYSVSREKKERFSLILESASTNQTSMYLCATRPRGRLNTEAFFGQGTRLTVV.

The chain links TRBV15 to TRBJ1-2; 7 bases map to TRBD1. The CDR3 runs 16 residues. Germline V gene data show CDR1 as LNHNV and CDR2 as YYDKDF (reference sequence). V trimming: 0 bases; J trimming: 2 bases; junction bases outside the gene matches: 6. The CDR3 DNA follows: TGTGCCACCAGCAGAGATCATGGGACAGACAACTATGGCTACACCTTC. Protein: CATSRDHGTDNYGYTF.

J is TRBJ2-4 and V is TRBV28, with D tentatively TRBD2 (5 bases). Per the germline V gene, CDR1 is MDHEN and CDR2 is SYDVKM. V lost 4 bases and J 0 bases, leaving 7 bases between the germline ends. This CDR3 has 14 amino acids. The CDR3 loop is CASSSGGAKNIQYF. CDR3 bases: TGTGCCAGCAGTTCAGGAGGAGCCAAAAACATTCAGTACTTC.

The V gene is TRBV3-1 (or the pseudogene TRBV3-2), the J gene TRBJ2-1, with 8 bases matching TRBD1. The germline CDR1 and CDR2 sequences are LGHDT and YNNKEL (reference sequence). Unmatched junction bases numbered 2, after V lost 2 bases and J lost 5 bases. The CDR3 is made up of 14 amino acids. CDR3 nucleotides: TGTGCCAGCAGCCAACTGGACAGGGACAATGAGCAGTTCTTC. Its translation: CASSQLDRDNEQFF.

V gene TRBV27 combines with J gene TRBJ2-1, with D maybe TRBD1 (5 bases). Trimming took off 6 bases at V and 8 bases at J, with 17 bases between the two ends. The germline gives CDR1 MNHEY, CDR2 SMNVEV (reference sequence). The CDR3 totals 14 residues. The CDR3 spells CASSVLQGGDEQFF. CDR3 sequence (DNA): TGTGCCAGCAGCGTACTCCAGGGTGGAGATGAGCAGTTCTTC.

This chain joins TRBV7-9 and TRBJ1-1, with D hard to call. V was clipped by 1 base and J by 3 bases, with 9 bases between them. From germline, CDR1 is SEHNR and CDR2 FQNEAQ (reference sequence). The length of the CDR3 is 14 residues. CDR3 coding DNA: TGTGCCAGCAGCTTAGGCGGGGTTGACACTGAAGCTTTCTTT. Encoded protein: CASSLGGVDTEAFF. Supplemented by reference TRBV7-9 and TRBJ1-1, the full variable domain reads DTGVSQNPRHKITKRGQNVTFRCDPISEHNRLYWYRQTLGQGPEFLTYFQNEAQLEKSRLLSDRFSAERPKGSFSTLEIQRTEQGDSAMYLCASSLGGVDTEAFFGQGTRLTVV.

This chain links TRBV11-2 with TRBJ1-5, with a tentative D call TRBD1 (5 bases). CDR1 is SGHAT and CDR2 is FQNNGV in the germline V gene. The CDR3 length is 12 residues. V lost 8 bases to trimming and J lost 4 bases, with 9 bases between them. The CDR3 reads CASGPGNQPQHF. For the CDR3, the DNA is TGTGCCAGCGGACCAGGGAATCAGCCCCAGCATTTT.

This clone was detected only once. J is TRBJ1-5 and V is TRBV2; possibly TRBD1 for D (5 bases). CDR1 and CDR2 (germline): SNHLY, FYNNEI. The CDR3 totals 14 residues. Trimming stripped 6 bases from V and 11 bases from J, with 20 bases between. CDR3 region: CASSLQTGLGAQHF. The CDR3 DNA is TGTGCCAGCAGCCTTCAGACCGGTTTAGGGGCCCAGCATTTT.

This chain joins TRBV28 and TRBJ2-5; TRBD2 matches 13 bases. CDR1 is MDHEN, CDR2 SYDVKM, per germline. The CDR3 loop spans 16 amino acids. J was trimmed by 5 bases and V by 8 bases; bases with no gene match: 11. Written as DNA, the CDR3 is TGTGCCAGCCTATCCACTAGCGGGGGGGCCGTTGAGACCCAGTACTTC. This sequence encodes CASLSTSGGAVETQYF.

In this sample, this clone turned up a few times. The chain recombines TRBV4-1 with TRBJ1-6; the D is unclear. This CDR3 is built from 16 residues. V was pared by 1 base and J by 5 bases, with 12 bases between. Germline loops: CDR1 MGHRA, CDR2 YSYEKL. The CDR3 DNA sequence: TGCGCCAGCAGCCAAGTCTTGAGGTCAGATAATTCACCCCTCCACTTT. It is translated as CASSQVLRSDNSPLHF.

The gene calls are TRBV7-6 and TRBJ2-6; 7 bases map to TRBD1. The CDR3 has 16 amino acids. The germline V gene has CDR1 SGHVS and CDR2 FNYEAQ. Trimming removed 3 bases from V and 2 bases from J; junction bases left unmatched: 4. Here the CDR3 reads CASSFRQGAGANVLTF. In nucleotides, the CDR3 is TGTGCCAGCAGCTTTAGACAGGGAGCTGGGGCCAACGTCCTGACTTTC.

V and J are TRBV30 and TRBJ1-4; 7 bases match TRBD1. The CDR3 covers 13 residues. Germline V gene lookup returns CDR1 GTSNPN and CDR2 SVGIG (reference sequence). V gave up 7 bases and J gave up 5 bases; unmatched junction bases: 7. The CDR3 nucleotides are TGTGCCTCCCGGGACAGACGAAATGAAAAACTGTTTTTT. Its translation is CASRDRRNEKLFF.